This record concerns one T cell receptor (beta chain) sequence. The data derive from a study of blood T cell repertoires in COVID-19. Sequencing was performed with immunoSEQ multiplex PCR; in TCRdb, only in-frame clones are kept and a portion is missing. Found here are under 300,000 clones, 75% to 90% of them singletons; the top ten hold over 10%. The V end lost 4 bases, the J end lost 1 base, and 10 bases lay between the germline ends. CDR3 length equals 14 residues. Germline V gene data show CDR1 as LGHDT and CDR2 as YNNKEL (reference sequence). The sequenced sample consisted of peripheral blood. J is TRBJ1-2 and V is TRBV3-1 (or the pseudogene TRBV3-2); TRBD1 might be the D (6 bases). The receptor comes from a woman aged 70 to 79 with COVID-19, enrolled during active disease. The CDR3 sequence is CASSLRGINYGYTF. The CDR3, as DNA: TGTGCCAGCAGCCTTAGGGGGATTAACTATGGCTACACCTTC.